The present T cell receptor beta chain was sequenced within a study of cytomegalovirus exposure and HLA in healthy donors (TCRdb year 2017). Study-wide context: In an earlier analysis of roughly 590 of the donors, approximately 260 Gb of sequence data and approximately 100 million unique TCR beta sequences from about 190 million T cells were reported. A later analysis re-examined previously published TCR beta repertoires from more than 550 donors and added high-resolution HLA genotyping to investigate patterns of TCR occurrence. Every repertoire in the discovery cohort had been generated on one and the same sequencing platform. The study aimed to test whether signatures of past pathogen exposure could be identified by cataloging public T cell receptors. Around 300 gigabases of sequencing data and 78 million or so unique TCR sequences were included in an early release covering about 700 HLA-typed donors. The later analysis used no new phenotypic data to find candidate immune exposures, relying instead on TCR beta sequences and their occurrence across donors. The genetic ancestry cluster associated with self-reported Caucasian donors included 70% to 85% of the roughly 400 genotyped donors. To decide whether each TCR beta V gene segment behaved as functional or pseudogenic, an earlier analysis of approximately 600 of the donors relied on high-throughput TCR beta sequencing. Five DR-DQ haplotypes were handled as single units for association and clustering because linkage in the cohort was strong. Donor age, sex, ethnicity and CMV serostatus were compiled alongside the repertoire data. A later genetic analysis took genome-wide SNP genotypes for about 55% of the 666 donors and used that subset as a discovery cohort. A separate validation cohort of approximately 130 different subjects was used in addition to the 666-subject first cohort. The study profiled the T cell repertoires of fewer than 850 subjects by immunosequencing and related them to cytomegalovirus serostatus. Among roughly 400 genotyped donors of the cohort, an average of approximately 250,000 unique TCR beta nucleotide sequences were sequenced per donor, roughly 20% of them non-productive. HLA typing covered class I and class II loci at four-digit resolution. To predict cytomegalovirus infection status, the study brought together high-throughput TCR immunosequencing, statistical association of individual TCRs with disease status, and machine learning. Typing coverage varied by locus: roughly 629-640 donors for A, B, C, DRB1 and DQB1; approximately 520 for DQA1; about 590 for DPA1; more than 450 for DPB1.

Based on the germline V gene (reference sequence), the CDR1 and CDR2 sequences are GTSNPN and SVGIG. The V and J ends are trimmed by 0 bases and 0 bases, leaving 15 bases between them. Including cysteine and phenylalanine, the CDR3 has 18 amino acids. The retained sequence is limited to the CDR3, 54 bases, with the frame set at the first base. The research as a whole found: In vitro tests confirmed that a few of the cytomegalovirus-associated TCR beta chains recognize cytomegalovirus antigens. A later analysis found that HLA-associated TCR beta chains were more clonally expanded and had lower generation probabilities than equally common non-associated chains. According to the authors, the approach could potentially be generalized to other disease states and immunological phenotypes. In a later analysis, the rate of TCR association differed among HLA loci, with DRB1 alleles having the most associated TCRs and HLA-C alleles having the fewest. A cluster of highly shared sequence variants was judged likely to represent a technical artifact of the sequencing pipeline. Because some donors lacked HLA typing at each locus, the association tests relied only on the typed subset. Because counts were too low, under 20 rarely observed V segments, including chromosome 9 orphons, were left out of the earlier analysis of 500 to 650 of the donors. At a false discovery rate of 0.05, a later analysis linked 15,000 to 20,000 TCR beta sequences to specific HLA alleles. Only TCR beta chains were sequenced in this cohort, and the absence of alpha or paired-chain data limited detectable features. Across donors, most TCR sequences were observed very rarely, whereas some public TCRs were present in many individuals. The presence/absence analyses assumed that sequencing depth was roughly uniform across donors, and that assumption may not be true. V-gene and J-gene trimming of TCR beta chains was associated with a missense DCLRE1C variant in a later genetic analysis, and the association was replicated in an independent cohort. For the cohort, immune exposure information was limited to CMV serostatus. According to a later analysis, most CMV-associated TCR beta chains appeared to be HLA-restricted, and the HLA associations seemed to be driven largely by CMV exposure. Some IMGT-functional V segments, including TRBV6-2 and TRBV6-3, could not be told apart with the 87-base-pair reads, so those segments were excluded. When HLA alleles, especially DR and DQ, strongly co-occurred, attributing TCR associations to individual alleles was difficult. Several of the top co-occurrence clusters appeared to be linked to parvovirus B19, influenza, CMV and Epstein-Barr virus, according to a later analysis. Broadly in line with IMGT annotations, most TCR beta V segments showed up in productive rearrangements about 90% or about 30% of the time in an earlier analysis of some 590 of the donors. Linkage disequilibrium might explain the correlated functional status among segregating V segments, but an unknown experimental factor could not be ruled out. Compared with the roughly 700-donor mean, donors in an Asian-associated ancestry cluster had fewer N-insertions in productive TCRs, according to a later genetic analysis. A further reported finding was that TCR beta sequences accurately predicted the HLA-A and HLA-B alleles for most subjects in the first cohort. Cytomegalovirus status was reported to be diagnosed by the classifier with high specificity and sensitivity in both the original and validation cohorts. The study listed 150 to 200 TCR beta chains as associated with cytomegalovirus.

The library was obtained by the immunoSEQ multiplex PCR assay. For the multiplex PCR, a mixture combining 60 forward primers for TCR Vbeta segments and 13 reverse primers for TCR Jbeta segments was used. The CDR3 region of rearranged TCR beta genes was amplified from genomic DNA by a multiplex PCR assay. Amplified TCR beta libraries were sequenced as 87-base-pair reads on the Illumina HiSeq System. The source study handled its data this way. A later analysis tallied some 79 million unique TCR beta chains across the 666 repertoires, and approximately 11 million of those chains were shared by two or more donors. Raw reads were error-corrected and collapsed into unique sequences by a nearest-neighbor algorithm in which closely related sequences were merged to remove PCR and sequencing errors. To assign V, D and J gene segments, CDR3 sequences were aligned to IMGT reference sequences. Each retained sequence needed at least a six-nucleotide match to both a V gene segment and a J gene segment. Rearrangements were classified as productive when the CDR3 lacked stop codons and remained in frame with V and J, and all other rearrangements were classified as non-productive. Following IMGT convention, CDR3 was defined as the stretch from the second conserved V-encoded cysteine up to the conserved J-encoded phenylalanine. The earlier analysis of approximately 500 of the donors excluded sequences that lacked an unambiguous match to a single V gene segment. In an earlier analysis of about 590 of the donors, a V segment was called functional when productive rearrangements were above 56.7%, and segregating when the standard deviation between donors exceeded 5%. A statistical classification framework was developed to diagnose cytomegalovirus status using the catalog of TCR beta chain sequences. V and J gene assignment, in a later analysis, came from comparing TCR nucleotide sequences with IMGT/GENE-DB human TR gene sequences. Using the TCRdist pipeline, a later analysis assigned CDR3 sequences along with most-parsimonious VDJ recombination scenarios. In a later analysis, each TCR beta chain was defined by its CDR3 amino acid sequence together with its V-gene family, and reads without a unique V-gene family were excluded. A later analysis removed several hundred highly shared, low-generation-probability nucleotide sequences to deal with suspected cross-contamination and a sequencing artifact. In a later analysis, a clonal expansion index was calculated for each public chain from normalized within-repertoire ranks of inferred template counts. In a later analysis, generation probabilities were computed with a VDJ recombination model fitted to out-of-frame rearrangements, and the resulting probabilities were checked against IGoR. In a later analysis, hypergeometric tests were used to score TCR-TCR, TCR-HLA and TCR-CMV co-occurrence, with a repertoire-size bias correction applied to TCR pairs. A later analysis estimated false discovery rates by permuting HLA or CMV assignments 20 times. In a later analysis, co-occurring TCRs were grouped using DBSCAN, and TCRdist sequence similarity was added for clustering within HLA-allele-positive subsets. For co-occurrence clustering, repertoires with fewer than 30,000 or more than 120,000 public chains were excluded, along with four or five repertoires with anomalous nucleotide sharing. TCRdb took this table from immuneACCESS and kept in-frame rearrangements with V and J called. Such tables lack part of the clones; where checked against another copy, unresolved V genes explain under half of the gap, and the rest is unexplained. The DNA gave D and trimming, while V, J and clone size come from that table. For this sample the table gives around 200,000 clones, of which 65% to 85% were detected only once. The leading ten clones occupy 1.5% to 2% of the sample.

Remarks on this clone: Its antigen remains undetermined. Within one base of it there is no much larger clone, and no base qualities were kept.

The cohort comprised hundreds of healthy bone marrow donors. Cohort members were all nominally healthy when sampled, although unrecorded immune exposures were likely present. The donor tested CMV seronegative and was one of the 352 seronegative cohort members. Each donor provided a peripheral blood sample, and peripheral blood mononuclear cells were used for TCR beta sequencing. Genomic DNA extraction from the blood cell samples was performed with the Qiagen DNeasy Blood Extraction Kit. The TCR was taken from a man aged 45 to 65 in good health and CMV-seronegative. In this chain, TRBV30 is recombined with TRBJ2-6; TRBD1 might be the D gene, on 5 matching bases. The material sequenced was PBMCs. The CDR3 has the sequence CAWSVQWGSGSGANVLTF. The DNA reads as follows: TGTGCCTGGAGTGTACAATGGGGCAGTGGCTCTGGGGCCAACGTCCTGACTTTC.